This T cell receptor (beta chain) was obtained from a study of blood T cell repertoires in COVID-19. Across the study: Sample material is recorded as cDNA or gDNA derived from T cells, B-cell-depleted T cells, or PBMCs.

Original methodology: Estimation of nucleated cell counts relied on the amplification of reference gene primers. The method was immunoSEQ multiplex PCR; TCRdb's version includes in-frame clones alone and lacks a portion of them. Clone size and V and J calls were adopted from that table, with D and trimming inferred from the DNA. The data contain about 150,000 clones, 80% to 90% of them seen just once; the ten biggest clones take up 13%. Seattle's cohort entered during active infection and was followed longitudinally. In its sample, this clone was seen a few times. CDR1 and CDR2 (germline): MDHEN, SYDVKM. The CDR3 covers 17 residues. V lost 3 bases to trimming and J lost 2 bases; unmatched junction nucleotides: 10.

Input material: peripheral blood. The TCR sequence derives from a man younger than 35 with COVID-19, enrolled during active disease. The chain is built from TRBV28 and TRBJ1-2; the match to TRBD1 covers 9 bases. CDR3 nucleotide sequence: TGTGCCAGCAGTTTGGGAACAGGGGGCTTCAAAAACTATGGCTACACCTTC. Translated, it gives CASSLGTGGFKNYGYTF.